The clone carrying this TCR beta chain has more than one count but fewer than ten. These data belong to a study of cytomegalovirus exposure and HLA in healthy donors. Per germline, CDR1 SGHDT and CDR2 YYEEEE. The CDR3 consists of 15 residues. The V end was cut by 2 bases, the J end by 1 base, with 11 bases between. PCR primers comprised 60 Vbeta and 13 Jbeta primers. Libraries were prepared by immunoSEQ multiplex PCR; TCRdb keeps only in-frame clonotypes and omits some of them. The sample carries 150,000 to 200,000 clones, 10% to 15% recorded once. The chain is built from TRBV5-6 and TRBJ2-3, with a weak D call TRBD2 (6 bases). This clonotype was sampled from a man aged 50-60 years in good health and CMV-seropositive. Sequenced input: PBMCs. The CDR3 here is CASSFGTRGTDTQYF. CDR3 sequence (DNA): TGTGCCAGCAGCTTCGGGACTCGGGGCACAGATACGCAGTATTTT.